The source of this T cell receptor beta chain is a study of blood T cell repertoires in COVID-19. Looking at the study overall: Collection of acute and convalescent COVID-19 samples took place in the United States, Italy and Spain. PBMCs, B-cell-depleted T cells, or T cells provided the cDNA or gDNA that made up the material.

How the authors handled the data: The assay estimated nucleated cells by amplifying reference gene primers. Method: immunoSEQ multiplex PCR; TCRdb's copy keeps in-frame clones and lacks some. V, J and clone size reflect that table, while D and trimming were determined from the DNA. The sample lists approximately 300,000 clones, roughly 84% seen once, with 1% in the top ten. CDR1 SEHNR and CDR2 FQNEAQ come from the germline V gene (reference sequence). The CDR3 totals 15 residues. Trimming removed 5 bases at V and 1 base at J, with 14 bases between. The TCR sequence derives from a man aged 45-65 years with active or convalescent COVID-19. This chain uses TRBV7-9 with TRBJ1-1, with a weak D call TRBD1 (5 bases). Sequencing was carried out using peripheral blood. CDR3: CASSPWGGANTEAFF. In nucleotides, the CDR3 is TGTGCCAGCAGCCCCTGGGGCGGTGCGAACACTGAAGCTTTCTTT. Full variable domain (rest looked up from reference TRBV7-9 and TRBJ1-1): DTGVSQNPRHKITKRGQNVTFRCDPISEHNRLYWYRQTLGQGPEFLTYFQNEAQLEKSRLLSDRFSAERPKGSFSTLEIQRTEQGDSAMYLCASSPWGGANTEAFFGQGTRLTVV.